The present T cell receptor (beta chain) was sequenced within a study of T cell responses to AZD1222 COVID-19 vaccine (dated by TCRdb to 2020 to 2022). With respect to the entire study: A total of just over 230 trial participants underwent TCR sequencing, of whom around 210 had received two doses of AZD1222 and roughly 26 had received two doses of the MenACWY control vaccine. Enrollment into the trials was organized by age into subgroups of 18-55, 56-69 and 70-plus years, and those subgroups contained approximately 160, 26 and 62 TCR-sequenced participants, respectively. Findings and caveats that apply to the study as a whole: Most participants were white British and females outnumbered males, and the authors suggested that clonal diversity may have been underestimated. Because no samples from the day 14 peak response were available, repertoires could be characterized only after the peak T cell response. Reportedly, close to half of the unique spike-specific TCRs recognized epitopes lying outside the regions that are mutated in the B.1.351 and B.1.1.7 variants. Conclusions about previously exposed vaccinees are limited because only five to seven AZD1222 recipients were SARS-CoV-2 seropositive at baseline. The whole spike protein was spanned by vaccine-associated CD4 TCRs, and dominant responses were seen in regions 160-218 and 743-854. After two AZD1222 doses, both the breadth and the depth of spike-specific TCRs were significantly higher than at day 0 and than in MenACWY recipients. In the small 56-69-year group, the increase in depth fell short of significance, most likely because of low power.

About this clone itself: Its antigen target is currently unknown. It has no much larger one-base neighbor in the sample; base qualities were not kept.

The CDR3 regions of human TCRbeta chains were analyzed by immunosequencing. Processing in the source paper ran as follows. Repertoire TCRs were matched against a reference library of SARS-CoV-2-specific TCRs generated with the MIRA antigen-specificity platform. Breadth was defined as the fraction of unique TCRs that were SARS-CoV-2-associated. Depth was defined as the fraction of total T cells that were SARS-CoV-2-associated. Using the MIRA data, each spike-specific TCR was assigned both to the spike region to which the TCR was reactive and to a CD4 or CD8 class. Log10-transformed breadth and depth values were compared by one-way ANOVA with Sidak's multiple comparisons tests. Sourced from immuneACCESS, this table was stored by TCRdb with only in-frame sequences that have V and J called. A share of the clones is absent; for the studies checked, an unresolved V gene accounts for under half, and the remainder has no known explanation. D and trimming come from the DNA, and the V and J calls and clone size come from that table. For this sample the table gives approximately 130,000 clones, of which 89% were detected only once. The top ten constitute around 9.5% of the sample.

The time point label of this sample denotes: about 28 days (+/-7) after the second vaccine dose. Because spike-specific TCR depth and breadth did not differ between the two schedules, AZD1222 recipients who got a second dose at roughly 4 weeks were pooled with those who got a second dose at roughly 12 weeks. The vaccinee samples were drawn from two UK trials, COV001 and COV002, one of which was a single-blind randomized controlled phase 2/3 trial testing AZD1222 (ChAdOx1 nCoV-19) in healthy adults. For TCRbeta chain sequencing, PBMC samples from trial participants were taken at day 0 and at day 28 after the second dose. According to the germline V gene, CDR1 reads MRHNA and CDR2 reads SNTAGT. There are 12 amino acids in the CDR3, from cysteine to phenylalanine inclusive. The read is trimmed to its CDR3 DNA, 36 bases read in frame from base 1. V lost 10 bases and J lost 0 bases; the stretch between them is 10 bases long.

This receptor chain uses TRBV6-4 and TRBJ2-7, with TRBD1 perhaps the D gene, on 6 matching bases. This sequence originates from an adult who received the AZD1222 COVID-19 vaccine. The sequenced sample was peripheral blood, obtained 28 days after the second AZD1222 dose. For the CDR3, the sequence is CATRTASYEQYF. The DNA sequence is TGTGCCACCAGGACAGCCTCCTACGAGCAGTACTTC.